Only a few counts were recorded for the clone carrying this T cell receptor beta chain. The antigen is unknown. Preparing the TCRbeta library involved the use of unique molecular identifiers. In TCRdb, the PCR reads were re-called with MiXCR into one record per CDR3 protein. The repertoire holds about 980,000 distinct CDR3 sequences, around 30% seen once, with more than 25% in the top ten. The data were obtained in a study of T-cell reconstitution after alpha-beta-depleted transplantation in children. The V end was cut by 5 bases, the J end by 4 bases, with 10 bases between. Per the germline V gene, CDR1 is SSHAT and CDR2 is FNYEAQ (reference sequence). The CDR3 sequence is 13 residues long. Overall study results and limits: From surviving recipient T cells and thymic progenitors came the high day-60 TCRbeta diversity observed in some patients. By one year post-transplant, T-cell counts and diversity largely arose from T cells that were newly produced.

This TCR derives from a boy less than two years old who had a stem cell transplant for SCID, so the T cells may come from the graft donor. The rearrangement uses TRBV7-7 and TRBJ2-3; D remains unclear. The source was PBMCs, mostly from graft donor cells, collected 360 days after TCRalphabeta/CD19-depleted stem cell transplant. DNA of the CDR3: TGTGCCAGCAGCCCCCTCGCAGCAGATACGCAGTATTTT. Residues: CASSPLAADTQYF.